Listed here are 21 T cell receptor beta chains from one sample, sequenced in a study of tumor-infiltrating lymphocytes in primary liver carcinoma (dated by TCRdb to the late 2010s). The listed sequencing device is Illumina HiSeq 2500. TCRbeta-specific cDNA was reverse-transcribed from 500 ng total RNA using a constant-region primer and ProtoScript II reverse transcriptase. Construction of the TCRbeta libraries relied on three nested rounds of multiplex PCR, following a slightly modified ARM-PCR procedure. Each of the first two PCR rounds ran for around 9 cycles and used multiplex TRBV1-TRBV30 forward primers together with a Cbeta reverse primer. The public reads were reprocessed in TCRdb via fastp at Q25 and MiXCR, keeping in-frame beta chains. Rows with a matching CDR3 protein are joined into one entry that keeps the most common DNA and genes. The sample records around 60,000 distinct CDR3 sequences, roughly two thirds of which are singletons. Around two fifths of the sample belongs to the ten largest clones.

Without any cell sorting, total RNA and DNA were extracted together from around 20-30 mg of bulk tissue using the AllPrep DNA/RNA mini kit. The specimen was liver tumor tissue from sampling region 4. What this sample's cell subset or site label stands for: tumor region T4, right-lateral pole. Receptor source: a man aged 35-49 years with primary liver carcinoma and hepatitis B virus infection.

This clonotype was found many times. At one end, the junction sequence differs from germline, possibly due to a read error. This chain connects TRBV11-2 to TRBJ2-6; maybe TRBD1 (5 bases). The CDR3 contains 15 residues. The germline V gene encodes CDR1 SGHAT and CDR2 FQNNGV. CDR3: CASSLVISGANVLTF. The CDR3, as DNA: TGTGCCAGCAGCTTGGTTATCTCTGGGGCCAACGTCCTGACTTTT.

Concerning this clonotype itself: A read error may account for a junction end that differs from germline. The rearrangement joins TRBV28 to TRBJ1-4; 8 bases are shared with TRBD1. Germline V gene sequence: CDR1 MDHEN, CDR2 SYDVKM. The CDR3 is 15 amino acids. DNA of the CDR3: TGTGACAGCAGTTCTCGGACAGGGAGTAATGGAAAACTGTTTTTT. Translated, it gives CDSSSRTGSNGKLFF.

Points on this clonotype: One junction end disagrees with the germline gene, perhaps due to a read error. V usage is TRBV6-5 and J usage is TRBJ2-1; the D is unclear. CDR3 length equals 13 residues. The germline V gene encodes CDR1 MNHEY and CDR2 SVGAGI. CDR3 DNA sequence: TGTGCCAGCAGTTCCGGCCCTTACACTGAGGAGTTCTTC. Amino acid sequence: CASSSGPYTEEFF.

The CDR3 sequence is CSVEGAGNTGVFF. The CDR3 DNA sequence: TGCAGCGTTGAAGGGGCTGGGAACACTGGAGTTTTCTTT. The chain couples TRBV29-1 to TRBJ1-1; D is unclear. Germline CDR1 SQVTM, CDR2 ANQGSEA. The V gene lost 1 base and the J gene lost 13 bases, with 19 bases spanning the gap. This CDR3 has 13 residues.

The chain employs TRBV11-1 and TRBJ2-7; 8 bases align to TRBD2. This CDR3 is built from 12 residues. Trimming at V came to 10 bases and at J to 10 bases, leaving 12 bases not matched to a gene. Germline CDR1 reads SGHAT; CDR2 reads FQDESV (reference sequence). In DNA form, the CDR3 reads TGTGCCATCAACTTAGCGGGGACAAAACAGTACTTC. This sequence encodes CAINLAGTKQYF.

V gene TRBV7-9 combines with J gene TRBJ1-1, with D unresolved. Per germline, CDR1 SEHNR and CDR2 FQNEAQ (reference sequence). The CDR3 covers 14 residues. V lost 2 bases and J 3 bases, leaving 10 bases between the germline ends. The CDR3 protein is CASSLMEGYTEAFF. For the CDR3, the DNA is TGTGCCAGCAGCTTAATGGAGGGCTACACTGAAGCTTTCTTT.

The chain combines TRBV12-3 or TRBV12-4 with TRBJ2-5; D is possibly TRBD1 (6 bases). The CDR3 is made up of 13 amino acids. Deletions cut 10 bases from V and 5 bases from J, with 17 bases between. CDR3 DNA sequence: TGTGCCAACTGTTTGTCAGGGGTCGAGACCCAGTACTTC. Amino acid sequence: CANCLSGVETQYF.

The chain recombines TRBV6-6 with TRBJ2-2; 9 positions match TRBD2. J was trimmed by 5 bases and V by 7 bases; bases with no gene match: 20. This CDR3 comprises 19 residues. Germline V CDR1 and CDR2: MNHNY, SVGAGI (reference sequence). The CDR3 region is CASKIRVAGVERGTGELFF. In DNA, the CDR3 is TGTGCCAGCAAAATAAGGGTAGCGGGAGTGGAGAGAGGTACCGGGGAGCTGTTTTTT.

This clonotype was seen only once. A junction end diverges from the germline sequence, so it may reflect a read error. The chain uses TRBV6-5 and TRBJ2-3, with D hard to call. Germline V gene sequence: CDR1 MNHEY, CDR2 SVGAGI. This CDR3 contains 16 residues. This CDR3 is CASNYSYGLSTDTQYF. The CDR3 DNA reads as TGTGCCAGCAATTACTCCTACGGGCTTAGCACAGATACGCAGTATTTC.

This clonotype appeared once. The rearrangement joins TRBV29-1 to TRBJ2-7, with D tentatively TRBD2 (6 bases). This CDR3 is built from 15 residues. The germline V gene encodes CDR1 SQVTM and CDR2 ANQGSEA. The V end lost 6 bases, the J end lost 4 bases, and 22 bases lay between the germline ends. The CDR3 nucleotides are TGCAGCGTCGCTTTAGGACTTGCGGGGTCGTACGAGCAGTACTTC. It codes for CSVALGLAGSYEQYF.

With regard to this clonotype: Compared with germline, one end of the junction differs, possibly owing to a read error. This chain uses TRBV6-2 or TRBV6-3 with TRBJ2-1, with TRBD1 identical over 8 bases. CDR3 length: 16 residues. CDR1 MNHEY and CDR2 SVGEGT come from the germline V gene. DNA for the CDR3: TGTGCCAGCAGTCCGCCGGGACAGGACTCCTACAATGAGCAGTTATTC. It encodes CASSPPGQDSYNEQLF.

This clonotype was counted only a few times. The chain joins TRBV18 to TRBJ2-2, with 7 bases lining up with TRBD1. J was trimmed by 1 base and V by 2 bases; bases with no gene match: 10. CDR1 is KGHSH and CDR2 is LQKENI in the germline V gene. CDR3 size: 18 residues. CDR3 residues: CASSPIPPGTVNTGELFF. CDR3 DNA: TGTGCCAGCTCACCAATTCCACCTGGGACAGTGAACACCGGGGAGCTGTTTTTT.

Worth noting for this clonotype: A much bigger clone sits one base away, suggesting this may be a read error. The V and J genes are TRBV29-1 and TRBJ1-1; possibly TRBD1 for D (5 bases). The V end was cut by 4 bases, the J end by 6 bases, with 21 bases between. The CDR3 covers 15 residues. Germline CDR1 is SQVTM and CDR2 is ANQGSEA. The CDR3 here is CSVGPGCGMVAEAFF. CDR3 nucleotides: TGCAGCGTTGGTCCAGGGTGTGGTATGGTCGCTGAAGCTTTCTTT.

There are many counts of this clonotype. The V and J genes are TRBV28 and TRBJ1-2; D is ambiguous. CDR1 and CDR2 (germline): MDHEN, SYDVKM. Trimming cost V 5 bases and J 4 bases, with 11 bases left between them. This CDR3 is 13 amino acids long. CDR3 nucleotide sequence: TGTGCCAGCAGTCCACGCCCCATCTATGGCTACACCTTC. Translation: CASSPRPIYGYTF.

This clonotype occurred a few times. A much larger clone lies one base from this, so it may be a read error. The CDR3 does not close with the conserved phenylalanine or tryptophan, likely indicating a read error. J is TRBJ1-1 and V is TRBV12-3 or TRBV12-4; possible D gene TRBD1, 6 bases. The CDR3 sequence is 13 residues long. V was cut by 3 bases and J by 6 bases, with 11 bases left in between. Here the CDR3 reads CASSFSGAAEAFI. For the CDR3, the DNA is TGTGCCAGCAGTTTTTCAGGGGCCGCTGAAGCTTTCATT.

For the CDR3, the DNA is TGTGCCAGCAGCTTGGGAGGTAGCGGAAGGACCGGGGAGCTGTTTTTT. It translates to CASSLGGSGRTGELFF. The rearrangement uses TRBV5-4 and TRBJ2-2; D possibly corresponds to TRBD2 (6 bases). Germline assignment: CDR1 SGHNT and CDR2 YYREEE (reference sequence). The CDR3 is 16 amino acids. Trimming stripped 0 bases from V and 5 bases from J, with 14 bases between.

A note on this clonotype: A much more abundant neighbour one base away suggests this may be a read error. The chain joins TRBV2 to TRBJ2-7; a weak D match, TRBD1 (5 bases). The germline V gene has CDR1 SNHLY and CDR2 FYNNEI. The CDR3 covers 13 residues. DNA of the CDR3: TGTGTCAGCAACGCCAGGGCAGGATACGAGCAGTACTTC. Translated, it gives CVSNARAGYEQYF.

A remark on this clonotype: One end of the junction does not line up with germline, which may come from a read error. The chain recombines TRBV11-1 with TRBJ2-5, with D maybe TRBD2 (5 bases). The CDR3 is made up of 14 amino acids. Per the germline V gene, CDR1 is SGHAT and CDR2 is FQDESV (reference sequence). CDR3 in DNA: TGTGCCAGCGGTGGACGGGTGGAGGTGGAGACCAAGTACTTC. Its protein is CASGGRVEVETKYF. The full variable domain, its missing parts supplied by reference TRBV11-1 and TRBJ2-5, is EAEVAQSPRYKITEKSQAVAFWCDPISGHATLYWYRQILGQGPELLVQFQDESVVDDSQLPKDRFSAERLKGVDSTLKIQPAELGDSAMYLCASGGRVEVETKYFGPGTRLLVL.

About this clonotype: Relative to the germline gene, one junction end is altered; a read error may explain this. V gene TRBV6-5 combines with J gene TRBJ1-2; D may be TRBD1 (5 bases). This CDR3 region has 14 residues. CDR1 and CDR2 (germline): MNHEY, SVGAGI. CDR3 bases: TGTGCGAGCACCCAGGACACGGAGTACTATGGCTACACCTTC. This sequence encodes CASTQDTEYYGYTF.

Worth noting for this clonotype: One end of the junction varies from germline; a read error may be responsible. This chain links TRBV12-3 or TRBV12-4 with TRBJ2-5; the D gene is possibly TRBD1 (6 bases). The CDR3 is made up of 14 amino acids. The CDR3 reads CACSTETGGETQYF. DNA of the CDR3: TGTGCCTGCAGTACCGAGACAGGCGGAGAGACCCAGTATTTC.

This clonotype is a singleton in its sample. In this CDR3 the conserved last residue, phenylalanine or tryptophan, is missing, so a read error is likely. V is TRBV28 and J is TRBJ2-5; D is unresolved. V was pared by 6 bases and J by 10 bases, with 12 bases between. The CDR3 consists of 11 residues. Germline V CDR1 and CDR2: MDHEN, SYDVKM. In DNA form, the CDR3 reads TGTGCCAGCAGCTTACTCAGCAGCCAGTACTTA. Protein sequence: CASSLLSSQYL.